This T cell receptor beta chain was retrieved from a study of cytomegalovirus exposure and HLA in healthy donors. J lost 11 bases, V lost 4 bases, and 7 bases had no gene match. The germline V gene has CDR1 SEHNR and CDR2 FQNEAQ (reference sequence). The CDR3 extends over 14 amino acids. 60 Vbeta and 13 Jbeta primers were used in PCR. Using immunoSEQ multiplex PCR, the repertoire was profiled, and TCRdb retains in-frame clones only, with some absent. The data contain about 140,000 clones, around 82% of them seen just once; the ten biggest clones take up about 2.2%. In its sample, this clone was seen a few times. Its antigen is unidentified. General study findings and limits: High specificity and sensitivity for cytomegalovirus status were reported for the classifier.

The origin of this receptor is a woman aged 18-29 years in good health and CMV-seropositive. The sequencing sample was made of PBMCs. The chain carries TRBV7-9 and TRBJ1-6, with 8 bases fitting TRBD1. The CDR3, as DNA: TGTGCCAGCAGCTCGTTCAGACAGGGGACACCCCTCCACTTT. This translates into CASSSFRQGTPLHF.